The 26 T cell receptor beta chains below were found in one sample sequenced in a study of T cells in Graves' hyperthyroidism and ophthalmopathy. Amplified regions were TCR beta CDR3 sequences from RNA transcripts. A first-round RT-PCR of the TCR CDR3 used the HTBI primer set. TCRdb reanalysed the multiplex PCR reads using MiXCR and keeps one entry per CDR3 protein. The table shows about 610,000 distinct CDR3 sequences, with roughly 50% occurring only once. Source material: peripheral blood or thyroid tissue (not recorded which). These receptors all come from a young woman with Graves' hyperthyroidism.

The V and J genes are TRBV29-1 and TRBJ2-7; 7 bases are a match to TRBD1. J gave up 3 bases and V 8 bases, and 7 bases lay outside the gene matches. The germline gives CDR1 SQVTM, CDR2 ANQGSEA. The CDR3 is 12 amino acids. The CDR3 sequence is CSLWQGDYEQYF. The CDR3 DNA is TGCAGCTTGTGGCAGGGGGACTACGAGCAGTACTTC.

This clonotype was found many times. The chain has TRBV6-1 and TRBJ1-1; 8 bases line up with TRBD1. There are 14 residues in the CDR3. Germline CDR1 reads MNHNS; CDR2 reads SASEGT. Trimming cost V 3 bases and J 0 bases; bases outside gene matches: 0. The CDR3 sequence: CASSEDRVNTEAFF. The CDR3 nucleotides read TGTGCCAGCAGTGAGGACAGGGTGAACACTGAAGCTTTCTTT.

The chain recombines TRBV7-2 with TRBJ2-2, with 7 nucleotides matching TRBD1. This CDR3 comprises 15 residues. The V gene's germline CDR1 is SGHTA and CDR2 FQGNSA. V lost 2 bases and J lost 4; bases outside the gene matches: 4. CDR3 loop: CASSLTGVFTGELFF. CDR3 coding DNA: TGTGCCAGCAGCTTAACAGGGGTGTTCACCGGGGAGCTGTTTTTT.

V is TRBV7-3 and J is TRBJ1-2, with 8 nucleotides matching TRBD1. The CDR3 has 16 residues. CDR1 SGHTA and CDR2 FQGTGA come from the germline V gene. Trimming at V came to 4 bases and at J to 4 bases, leaving 11 bases not matched to a gene. CDR3 in amino acids: CASSSNPGQGSYGYTF. CDR3 in DNA: TGTGCCAGCAGCTCAAACCCTGGACAGGGATCCTATGGCTACACCTTC.

Concerning this clonotype: The conserved closing phenylalanine or tryptophan is absent in this CDR3, likely reflecting a read error. The DNA is omitted, as the CDR3 cannot be located on it reliably, and the CDR3 follows TCRdb's listing. CDR3: CASSLDLPV. The chain combines TRBV11-2 with TRBJ2-6. The CDR3 adds up to 9 amino acids, both ends counted. Germline CDR1 reads SGHAT; CDR2 reads FQNNGV.

This clonotype was seen repeatedly, ten times or more. The chain has TRBV4-1 and TRBJ1-1, with D unresolved. Germline CDR1 and CDR2: MGHRA and YSYEKL. This CDR3 has 13 residues. Trimming left V 7 bases short and J 7 bases short, with 16 bases between. This CDR3 is CASMAHRAGEAFF. The DNA for the CDR3 is TGCGCCAGCATGGCCCACCGGGCGGGTGAAGCTTTCTTT.

The chain combines TRBV7-2 with TRBJ2-5; D is tentatively TRBD1 or TRBD2 (5 bases each). Germline CDR1 is SGHTA and CDR2 is FQGNSA. V was clipped by 5 bases and J by 1 base, with 11 bases between them. The CDR3 loop spans 14 amino acids. CDR3 nucleotides: TGTGCCAGCAGCAACACCGGGACCCAAGAGACCCAGTACTTC. It is translated as CASSNTGTQETQYF. The complete variable domain, with remaining parts taken from reference TRBV7-2 and TRBJ2-5, reads GAGVSQSPSNKVTEKGKDVELRCDPISGHTALYWYRQSLGQGLEFLIYFQGNSAPDKSGLPSDRFSAERTGGSVSTLTIQRTQQEDSAVYLCASSNTGTQETQYFGPGTRLLVL.

The V and J genes are TRBV18 and TRBJ2-7; TRBD1 matches 7 bases. The CDR3 has 14 amino acids. Germline V gene data show CDR1 as KGHSH and CDR2 as LQKENI. V lost 2 bases to trimming and J lost 6 bases; unmatched junction nucleotides: 7. CDR3 sequence reads: CASSPSVTGFEQYF. CDR3 sequence (DNA): TGTGCCAGCTCACCAAGTGTGACAGGGTTCGAGCAGTACTTC.

This clonotype has at least ten counts. This chain connects TRBV5-6 to TRBJ1-6, with D possibly TRBD1 on 5 matching bases. The V gene's germline CDR1 is SGHDT and CDR2 YYEEEE. The V gene lost 0 bases and the J gene lost 5 bases, with 6 bases spanning the gap. CDR3 length: 14 amino acids. CDR3 residues: CASSLARDNSPLHF. DNA for the CDR3: TGTGCCAGCAGCTTGGCCAGGGATAATTCACCCCTCCACTTT.

CDR3 amino acids: CASSQNGKGVEKLFF. CDR3 sequence (DNA): TGTGCCAGCAGCCAAAATGGAAAGGGGGTCGAAAAACTGTTTTTT. The chain employs TRBV14 and TRBJ1-4; possibly TRBD1 for D (6 bases). V was trimmed by 2 bases and J by 8 bases, leaving 15 bases between them. CDR3 length equals 15 residues. Per germline, CDR1 SGHDN and CDR2 FVKESK.

This CDR3 is CASSQSDRGTDTQYF. As DNA, the CDR3 is TGCGCCAGCAGCCAATCGGACAGGGGCACAGATACGCAGTATTTT. The J gene is TRBJ2-3, the V gene TRBV10-1, with TRBD1 matching 8 bases. The germline V gene encodes CDR1 WNHNN and CDR2 SYGVQD (reference sequence). J was trimmed by 1 base and V by 6 bases; bases with no gene match: 6. The CDR3 covers 15 residues.

The rearrangement links TRBV25-1 to TRBJ1-1; no reliable D call. Trimming removed 9 bases at V and 6 bases at J, with 20 bases between. Germline loops: CDR1 MGHDK, CDR2 SYGVNS. The CDR3 loop spans 14 amino acids. CDR3 DNA: TGTGCCAGGGGCCTACCAGGCTTCCAGGCTGAAGCTTTCTTT. Translation: CARGLPGFQAEAFF.

The V gene is TRBV29-1, the J gene TRBJ1-5; maybe TRBD1 (5 bases). V gave up 8 bases and J gave up 1 base, with 15 bases separating them. Germline CDR1 reads SQVTM; CDR2 reads ANQGSEA. CDR3 size: 14 residues. The chain's CDR3 is CSQGQGPSNQPQHF. The CDR3 region has the DNA TGCAGCCAAGGGCAGGGCCCAAGCAATCAGCCCCAGCATTTT.

The CDR3 nucleotides read TGTGCCAGCAGTTACCGACTAGCGGTCTACTACGAGCAGTACTTC. Amino acids: CASSYRLAVYYEQYF. The chain carries TRBV6-2 or TRBV6-3 and TRBJ2-7; 9 bases agree with TRBD2. The ends lost 2 bases at V and 3 bases at J; junction bases unmatched: 5. The CDR3 contains 15 residues. The germline CDR1 and CDR2 sequences are MNHEY and SVGEGT.

The chain combines TRBV6-2 or TRBV6-3 with TRBJ2-5; D perhaps matches TRBD1 (5 bases). V was trimmed by 5 bases and J by 3 bases, leaving 13 bases between them. CDR3 size: 14 residues. Looked up from germline, CDR1 is MNHEY and CDR2 is SVGEGT. CDR3 nucleotides: TGTGCCAGCAGTCTCGACAGAATCGAAGAGACCCAGTACTTC. Amino acids: CASSLDRIEETQYF.

The chain uses TRBV7-2 and TRBJ1-1; 11 nucleotides agree with TRBD1. Germline-derived CDR1 and CDR2 are SGHTA and FQGNSA. This CDR3 spans 15 amino acids. After removal of 4 bases from V and 6 bases from J, the junction contained 7 bases not matched to a gene. The CDR3 DNA reads TGTGCCAGCAGCTCAAGGACAGGGGGCTGGTCTGAAGCTTTCTTT. Residues: CASSSRTGGWSEAFF.

In its sample, this clonotype was seen many times. The J gene is TRBJ2-7, the V gene TRBV11-3; 9 positions agree with TRBD2. CDR3 length: 14 residues. V was clipped by 7 bases and J by 1 base; unmatched bases: 5. The germline V gene encodes CDR1 SGHNT and CDR2 YENEEA. DNA for the CDR3: TGTGCCAGCATGATCGCGGGAGGGTCCTACGAGCAGTACTTC. Translating gives CASMIAGGSYEQYF.

This clonotype has ten or more counts. V is TRBV7-2 and J is TRBJ2-5; 13 bases line up with TRBD2. Per germline, CDR1 SGHTA and CDR2 FQGNSA. Trimming at V came to 9 bases and at J to 2 bases, leaving 3 bases not matched to a gene. The CDR3 covers 14 residues. The CDR3, as DNA: TGTGCCAGTGGGACTAGCGGGATACAAGAGACCCAGTACTTC. It specifies CASGTSGIQETQYF.

Worth noting for this clonotype: A read error may be the cause here, since a much bigger clone is one base away. The chain links TRBV3-1 to TRBJ2-5; weak D call: TRBD2 (5 bases). This CDR3 is built from 14 residues. The germline gives CDR1 LGHDT, CDR2 YNNKEL (reference sequence). With 4 bases removed from V and 5 bases from J, the gap between germline ends came to 14 bases. CDR3 sequence reads: CASSRQAALETQYF. CDR3 DNA: TGTGCCAGCAGCCGACAAGCGGCCCTGGAGACCCAGTACTTC.

In its sample, this clonotype was seen a few times. The chain couples TRBV12-5 to TRBJ1-3, with D uncertain. CDR1 is LGHNT and CDR2 is FRNRAP in the germline V gene. This CDR3 has 17 amino acids. V lost 0 bases to trimming and J lost 0 bases, with 12 bases between them. DNA for the CDR3: TGTGCTAGTGGTTTGGTACTGGTAGCAAGCTCTGGAAACACCATATATTTT. It is translated as CASGLVLVASSGNTIYF.

J is TRBJ2-3 and V is TRBV7-2, with 7 bases aligning to TRBD1. This CDR3 spans 15 amino acids. The germline gives CDR1 SGHTA, CDR2 FQGNSA. V lost 1 base and J lost 1; bases outside the gene matches: 2. Here the CDR3 reads CASSLDGQGTDTQYF. CDR3 nucleotides: TGTGCCAGCAGCTTAGACGGACAGGGCACAGATACGCAGTATTTT.

This clonotype was detected many times. An end of the junction does not agree with germline; a read error may underlie this. The rearrangement uses TRBV2 and TRBJ1-5; 7 bases match TRBD1. Germline V CDR1 and CDR2: SNHLY, FYNNEI. This CDR3 has 15 residues. CDR3 region: CAGRLGRGNNQPQHF. DNA for the CDR3: TGTGCCGGCAGGCTGGGCAGGGGGAACAATCAGCCCCAGCATTTT.

This clonotype was picked up many times. The chain recombines TRBV5-5 with TRBJ2-7, with 11 bases aligning to TRBD2. Germline V gene data show CDR1 as SGHKS and CDR2 as YYEKEE (reference sequence). This CDR3 contains 15 residues. The V segment lost 4 bases and the J segment 4 bases; nucleotides outside the gene matches: 7. This CDR3 reads CASSLTSGRTYEQYF. The CDR3 nucleotides are TGTGCCAGCAGCCTTACTAGCGGGAGAACTTACGAGCAGTACTTC.

This clonotype was seen ten or more times. V gene TRBV5-1 combines with J gene TRBJ2-5; possible D gene TRBD2, 5 bases. The V gene's germline CDR1 is SGHRS and CDR2 YFSETQ. Trimming took off 5 bases at V and 9 bases at J, with 11 bases between the two ends. The CDR3 totals 11 residues. CDR3 DNA sequence: TGCGCCAGCAGGGGAGATTATTCCCAGTACTTC. Translation: CASRGDYSQYF.

The chain recombines TRBV29-1 with TRBJ1-1; 8 bases agree with TRBD1. From germline, CDR1 is SQVTM and CDR2 ANQGSEA. Trimming took 8 bases from V and 6 from J; bases not matched to a gene: 8. CDR3 length: 12 residues. In DNA, the CDR3 is TGCAGCATGGCTGGGACAGGCTCTGAAGCTTTCTTT. Its translation is CSMAGTGSEAFF.

V gene TRBV29-1 combines with J gene TRBJ1-2; 9 bases agree with TRBD1. The germline V gene encodes CDR1 SQVTM and CDR2 ANQGSEA. The CDR3 length is 13 residues. J lost 4 bases, V lost 3 bases, and 3 bases had no gene match. The CDR3 DNA reads TGCAGCGTTGAGGACAGGGGCGCCTATGGCTACACCTTC. Translating it yields CSVEDRGAYGYTF. Together with reference TRBV29-1 and TRBJ1-2, the CDR3 gives the full variable domain: SAVISQKPSRDICQRGTSLTIQCQVDSQVTMMFWYRQQPGQSLTLIATANQGSEATYESGFVIDKFPISRPNLTFSTLTVSNMSPEDSSIYLCSVEDRGAYGYTFGSGTRLTVV.